The clone carrying this T cell receptor beta chain has more than one count but fewer than ten. V dropped 6 bases and J dropped 0 bases, with 17 bases sitting between them. The CDR3 is 16 amino acids. CDR1 SNHLY and CDR2 FYNNEI come from the germline V gene. This entry belongs to a study of blood T cell repertoires in COVID-19. In the original processing: Reference gene primer amplification yielded estimated nucleated cell counts. Sequencing was performed with immunoSEQ multiplex PCR; in TCRdb, only in-frame clones are kept and a portion is missing. The V and J calls and clone size are taken from that table; D and trimming were inferred from the DNA. This repertoire shows approximately 250,000 clones, roughly 85% found once; its top ten account for around 1%.

The receptor comes from a man aged 40-50 years with acute or convalescent COVID-19. Sequences were obtained from peripheral blood. The genes are TRBV2 and TRBJ1-1, with D possibly being TRBD1 (6 bases). CDR3 amino acids: CASRPRTALMNTEAFF. The CDR3 region has the DNA TGTGCCAGCAGACCCAGGACAGCACTAATGAACACTGAAGCTTTCTTT.